One and the same sample provided the 6 T cell receptor beta chains below, sequenced in a study of T cells in Graves' hyperthyroidism and ophthalmopathy. The source material, RNA transcripts, was used to amplify TCR beta CDR3 regions. Carried out on the TCR CDR3, a first-round RT-PCR used the HTBI primer set. TCRdb used MiXCR to reprocess the multiplex PCR reads, holding one entry per CDR3 protein. The sample lists about 24,000 distinct CDR3 sequences; 45% to 50% were seen once. Sequenced material: blood. Receptors were obtained from a woman in her thirties or forties with Graves' hyperthyroidism that later progressed to Graves' ophthalmopathy.

Relative to its sample, this clonotype is medium-sized. The rearrangement joins TRBV2 to TRBJ1-2; a weak D match, TRBD1 (5 bases). Germline values: CDR1 SNHLY, CDR2 FYNNEI. V was pared by 6 bases and J by 1 base, with 21 bases between. The CDR3 covers 17 residues. The CDR3 DNA sequence: TGTGCCAGCAGGGGGGTCTATGTGGATCAACTTAACTATGGCTACACCTTC. This gives the protein CASRGVYVDQLNYGYTF.

This clonotype appeared a few times. The chain combines TRBV7-8 with TRBJ2-1, with D perhaps matching TRBD1 (6 bases). The CDR3 consists of 14 residues. CDR1 and CDR2 from the germline V gene are SGHVS and FQNEAQ. Trimming took 1 base from V and 6 from J, leaving 10 bases between them. CDR3 nucleotide sequence: TGTGCCAGCAGCTTAGACAGGGTGGGCAATGAGCAGTTCTTC. It translates to CASSLDRVGNEQFF.

This clonotype was recorded at least ten times. The chain employs TRBV6-6 and TRBJ1-5, with D possibly being TRBD1 (5 bases). CDR1 and CDR2 (germline): MNHNY, SVGAGI (reference sequence). V shed 0 bases and J shed 5 bases, with 8 bases lying between them. The CDR3 totals 14 residues. The CDR3 loop reads CASSYSGGHQPQHF. The CDR3 DNA sequence: TGTGCCAGCAGTTACTCCGGGGGACATCAGCCCCAGCATTTT.

This clonotype has just a few counts. J is TRBJ2-7 and V is TRBV5-1; TRBD1 agrees at 7 bases. This CDR3 contains 13 residues. Germline V lookup: CDR1 SGHRS, CDR2 YFSETQ. Trimming cost V 3 bases and J 9 bases; bases outside gene matches: 9. CDR3 in DNA: TGCGCCAGCAGCTCCGAGACAGGGTTGGGGCAGTACTTC. This gives the protein CASSSETGLGQYF.

The chain carries TRBV5-1 and TRBJ1-4; no firm D call. Germline V gene lookup returns CDR1 SGHRS and CDR2 YFSETQ. V was trimmed by 0 bases and J by 12 bases, leaving 18 bases between them. There are 15 residues in the CDR3. Written as DNA, the CDR3 is TGCGCCAGCAGCTTGGCATTAAGGCAAGGAGAAGAACTGTTTTTT. Its protein is CASSLALRQGEELFF. Full variable domain (remainder filled in from reference TRBV5-1 and TRBJ1-4): KAGVTQTPRYLIKTRGQQVTLSCSPISGHRSVSWYQQTPGQGLQFLFEYFSETQRNKGNFPGRFSGRQFSNSRSEMNVSTLELGDSALYLCASSLALRQGEELFFGSGTQLSVL.

This clonotype was counted ten times or more. This sequence joins TRBV12-3 or TRBV12-4 and TRBJ2-2; D is possibly TRBD1 (6 bases). This CDR3 region has 15 residues. Trimming left V 3 bases short and J 4 bases short, with 12 bases between. The CDR3, as DNA: TGTGCCAGCAGTTTCGTTCAGGGGATCACCGGGGAGCTGTTTTTT. This codes for CASSFVQGITGELFF.